This T cell receptor beta chain was sequenced in a study of T cells in Graves' hyperthyroidism and ophthalmopathy. About the research overall: Peripheral blood collection took place at initial diagnosis, before any treatment.

Any symptoms of ophthalmopathy came after the first hyperthyroidism diagnosis, from which the blood sample dates. The germline gives CDR1 KGHDR, CDR2 SFDVKD. Trimming stripped 5 bases from V and 3 bases from J, with 7 bases between. The CDR3 contains 13 residues. This clonotype was counted ten times or more. There were TCR beta CDR3 regions amplified from RNA transcripts. HTBI primers were used for first-round RT-PCR of the TCR CDR3. TCRdb independently ran MiXCR on the multiplex PCR reads; one entry per CDR3 protein. The table lists hundreds of thousands of distinct CDR3 sequences, about 15% of them singletons.

The sequencing sample was made of blood. The chain carries TRBV24-1 and TRBJ2-1; no clear D. The origin of this receptor is a young woman with Graves' hyperthyroidism that later progressed to Graves' ophthalmopathy. This CDR3 reads CATSADGYNEQFF. The CDR3 DNA follows: TGTGCCACCAGTGCCGACGGCTACAATGAGCAGTTCTTC.